The 2 T cell receptor beta chains given below trace back to one sample, sequenced in a study of T cells after yellow fever vaccination. TCRdb recomputed calls from the 5' RACE reads with MiXCR, one row per CDR3 protein. Of more than 3,500 distinct CDR3 sequences in the sample, roughly 7.3% were seen once. Sequencing used PBMCs, either bulk or a sorted T-cell subset (CD4+, CD8+, memory, or dextramer-sorted; not recorded which), obtained about 41 days after the first yellow fever vaccination. The receptor source for this set is a man between 18 and 29 years old who received the YFV17D yellow fever vaccine.

This clonotype was seen repeatedly, ten times or more. The J gene is TRBJ1-4, the V gene TRBV9; D is unresolved. The V end lost 4 bases, the J end lost 0 bases, and 7 bases lay between the germline ends. Germline V CDR1 and CDR2: SGDLS, YYNGEE. The CDR3 runs 14 residues. DNA for the CDR3: TGTGCCAGCAGCCCAACAGCAACTAATGAAAAACTGTTTTTT. This gives the protein CASSPTATNEKLFF.

This clonotype was seen repeatedly, ten times or more. The rearrangement joins TRBV6-1 to TRBJ1-1; D unresolved. V was shortened by 5 bases and J by 4 bases, with 11 bases between the two germline ends. From germline, CDR1 is MNHNS and CDR2 SASEGT. There are 13 residues in the CDR3. The CDR3 sequence is CASSPEWGTEAFF. CDR3 coding DNA: TGTGCCAGCAGTCCGGAGTGGGGCACTGAAGCTTTCTTT.